This T cell receptor beta chain stems from a study of T cell responses to AZD1222 COVID-19 vaccine. Study context: Pooling of second doses given at about 4 or about 12 weeks was done. Overall study results and limits: Spike-specific TCR breadth rose after two AZD1222 doses, and depth rose as well. White British people made up most donors, females outnumbered males, and clonal diversity was possibly underestimated. Repertoire sampling was restricted to post-peak T cell response timepoints.

Per the germline V gene, CDR1 is SNHLY and CDR2 is FYNNEI. CDR3 length equals 13 residues. Trimming left V 6 bases short and J 7 bases short, with 15 bases between. Libraries were prepared by immunoSEQ multiplex PCR; TCRdb keeps only in-frame clonotypes and omits some of them. This table has about 73,000 clones, 88% appearing once. Note on this clone: What it recognizes is unknown.

The starting material was peripheral blood, obtained on day 0 of AZD1222 vaccination. The clonotype was recovered from an adult in good health. The chain combines TRBV2 with TRBJ1-1; TRBD1 is a possible D gene (6 bases). The CDR3 sequence is CASSDGTIVEAFF. DNA for the CDR3: TGTGCCAGCAGCGACGGGACAATAGTTGAAGCTTTCTTT.